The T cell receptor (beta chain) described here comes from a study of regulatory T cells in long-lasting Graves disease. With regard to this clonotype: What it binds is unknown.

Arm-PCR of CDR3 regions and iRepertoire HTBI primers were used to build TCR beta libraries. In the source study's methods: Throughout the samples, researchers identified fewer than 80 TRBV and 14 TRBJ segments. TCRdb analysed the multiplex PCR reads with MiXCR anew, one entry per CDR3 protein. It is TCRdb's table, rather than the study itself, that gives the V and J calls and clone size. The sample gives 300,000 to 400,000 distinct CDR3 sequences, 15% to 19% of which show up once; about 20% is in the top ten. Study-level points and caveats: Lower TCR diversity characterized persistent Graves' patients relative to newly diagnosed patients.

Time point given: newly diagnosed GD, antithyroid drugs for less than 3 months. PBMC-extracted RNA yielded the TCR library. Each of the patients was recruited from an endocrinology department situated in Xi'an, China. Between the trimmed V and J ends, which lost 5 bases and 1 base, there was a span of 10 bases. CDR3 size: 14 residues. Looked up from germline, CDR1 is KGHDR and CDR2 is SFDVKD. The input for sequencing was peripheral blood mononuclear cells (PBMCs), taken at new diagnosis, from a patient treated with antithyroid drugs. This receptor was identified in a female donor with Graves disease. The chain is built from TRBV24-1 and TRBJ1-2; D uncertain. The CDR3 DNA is TGTGCCACCAGTGGTTACCAACTTAACTATGGCTACACCTTC. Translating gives CATSGYQLNYGYTF.